A single TCR beta chain is shown here with its context. The antigen is undetermined. RNA transcripts were the template for amplifying TCR beta CDR3 regions. The HTBI primer set drove a first-round RT-PCR of the TCR CDR3. MiXCR, run by TCRdb on the multiplex PCR reads, gives a single entry per CDR3 protein. The sample includes around 340,000 distinct CDR3 sequences, 14% of them seen just once. This sample was included in a study of T cells in Graves' hyperthyroidism and ophthalmopathy. Graves' hyperthyroidism qualified as stable when ophthalmopathy did not progress within 18 months. PBMCs stemmed from about 9.5 ml fresh peripheral blood. General study results and limits: By a 13 V-J model, ophthalmopathy was set apart from stable hyperthyroidism. The majority of expanded thyroid clonotypes above 0.001 also appeared in blood.

The CDR3 spans 17 residues. V was pared by 3 bases and J by 4 bases, with 12 bases of the junction left unmatched. CDR1 is SGHVS and CDR2 is FQNEAQ in the germline V gene. This receptor was obtained from a woman aged 25 to 45 with Graves' hyperthyroidism. The chain joins TRBV7-8 to TRBJ2-1; 7 positions match TRBD1. Sequencing was performed on blood. CDR3 region: CASSFPQTRTGYNEQFF. The CDR3 nucleotides are TGTGCCAGCAGCTTCCCCCAAACCAGGACAGGTTACAATGAGCAGTTCTTC.